These T cell receptor beta chains were read from a single sample in a study of blood T cell repertoires in COVID-19. Data came from immunoSEQ multiplex PCR; TCRdb stores just in-frame clones and leaves some out. The table records under 250,000 clones, around 81% of them present only once. The specimen was peripheral blood. The receptors originated from a woman in her seventies with acute or convalescent COVID-19. Both conserved end residues are part of each CDR3. The D gene is left open where the match is weak. Some rows have no size entry. The others give once, few or many, or a class for an expanded clone.

TRBD1	TRBV6-1	TRBJ2-7	NA	TGTGCCAGCAGTGAAGGGACAGGGGGCCCCTACGAGCAGTACTTC	CASSEGTGGPYEQYF
TRBD2	TRBV28	TRBJ2-7	NA	TGTGCCAGCAATATAGGACTAGCCTACGAGCAGTACTTC	CASNIGLAYEQYF
TRBD2	TRBV10-2	TRBJ2-7	NA	TGCGCCAGAGGAGGCCCTAGCGGATCCTACGAGCAGTACTTC	CARGGPSGSYEQYF
TRBD1	TRBV3-1/TRBV3-2	TRBJ1-2	few	TGTGCCAGCACCCTTAGGGACAGGCGGGACTACACCTTC	CASTLRDRRDYTF
TRBD2	TRBV6-4	TRBJ2-7	few	TGTGCCAAGAGACTAGCTGTTTACGAGCAGTACTTC	CAKRLAVYEQYF
NA	TRBV21-1	TRBJ1-2	NA	TGTGCCAGCAGCAAAGAGGGGGACAGGGGGGACTATGGCTACACCTTC	CASSKEGDRGDYGYTF
TRBD1	TRBV9	TRBJ1-3	NA	TGTGCCAGCAGCACGACAGGGATCTCTGGAAACACCATATATTTT	CASSTTGISGNTIYF
NA	TRBV14	TRBJ2-2	NA	TGTGCCAGCAGCCAAGACAGTTCGAACACCGGGGAGCTGTTTTTT	CASSQDSSNTGELFF
TRBD1	TRBV7-9	TRBJ1-2	NA	TGTGCCAGCAGCTTCGGGGACAGCTATGGCTACACCTTC	CASSFGDSYGYTF
NA	TRBV2	TRBJ2-1	NA	TGTGCCACAGCTTTCGAGGGTAGGGCGAGGGAGTTCTTC	CATAFEGRAREFF
NA	TRBV23-1	TRBJ2-1	NA	TGCGCCAGCAGTCACCCCCTAGCCGAAACCTCCTACAATGAGCAGTTCTTC	CASSHPLAETSYNEQFF
NA	TRBV27	TRBJ1-5	NA	TGTGCCAGCAGTTTATCCGGAGGTGGGGTAAGGAGCAATCAGCCCCAGCATTTT	CASSLSGGGVRSNQPQHF
NA	TRBV3-1/TRBV3-2	TRBJ2-7	many	TGTGCCAGCAGCCTGGGGGGTGCCGGCTACGAGCAGTACTTC	CASSLGGAGYEQYF
TRBD2	TRBV24-1	TRBJ2-7	NA	TGTGCCACCAGTGATGGACTAGCGGGACACTACGAGCAGTACTTC	CATSDGLAGHYEQYF
TRBD1	TRBV30	TRBJ1-6	NA	TGTGCCTGGAGTGTTTCAGCAGGGGGCGCGTATAATTCACCCCTCCACTTT	CAWSVSAGGAYNSPLHF
NA	TRBV28	TRBJ1-5	NA	TGTGCCAGCAGATCGACGGGGATAGGCAATCAGCCCCAGCATTTT	CASRSTGIGNQPQHF
TRBD2	TRBV28	TRBJ2-7	NA	TGTGCCAGCAGGGGACTAGCGGGAGAGCAGTACTTC	CASRGLAGEQYF
TRBD1	TRBV6-5	TRBJ1-6	few	TGTGCCAGCAGCGGGGCAGGGGGTTCACCCCTCCACTTT	CASSGAGGSPLHF
TRBD2	TRBV7-9	TRBJ2-3	NA	TGTGCCAGCAGCCAGGGACTAGCGGGTACAGATACGCAGTATTTT	CASSQGLAGTDTQYF
NA	TRBV23-1	TRBJ2-2	NA	TGCGCCAGCAGTCCGGGGAAGGGGGTGAACACCGGGGAGCTGTTTTTT	CASSPGKGVNTGELFF
TRBD1	TRBV5-4	TRBJ1-1	once	TGTGCCAGCAGCTTGGGGACAGGGGACACTGAAGCTTTCTTT	CASSLGTGDTEAFF
TRBD2	TRBV19	TRBJ2-7	NA	TGTGCCAGTAGTATCGGACTAGCAGTAGGCTACGAGCAGTACTTC	CASSIGLAVGYEQYF
TRBD1	TRBV4-2	TRBJ1-1	NA	TGTGCCAGCAGCTTCGGACAGGGGGACACTGAAGCTTTCTTT	CASSFGQGDTEAFF
NA	TRBV2	TRBJ1-2	NA	TGTGCCAGCAGTGCAGACAGTAACTATGGCTACACCTTC	CASSADSNYGYTF
TRBD1	TRBV24-1	TRBJ1-2	NA	TGTGCCACCCAGGGGACAGGGAGACGTGGCTACACCTTC	CATQGTGRRGYTF
NA	TRBV6-1	TRBJ1-5	NA	TGTGCCAGCAGTGAAGCGCTTCCGCAGGGCTGGCCCCAGCATTTT	CASSEALPQGWPQHF
NA	TRBV9	TRBJ2-3	NA	TGTGCCAGCAGCGTGGCGAGGGGCACAGATACGCAGTATTTT	CASSVARGTDTQYF
NA	TRBV10-1	TRBJ2-1	NA	TGCGCCAGCAGTGATTTAGTGTCCTACAATGAGCAGTTCTTC	CASSDLVSYNEQFF
NA	TRBV30	TRBJ2-7	NA	TGTGCCTGGAGGGGGGGAGGCTACGAGCAGTACTTC	CAWRGGGYEQYF
TRBD2	TRBV7-6	TRBJ2-1	NA	TGTGCCAGCAGCCCTGAGGCGACTAGCGGCTACAATGAGCAGTTCTTC	CASSPEATSGYNEQFF
NA	TRBV30	TRBJ1-2	NA	TGTGCCTGGAGCAGGACACCCGACAGCTATGGCTACACCTTC	CAWSRTPDSYGYTF